This TCR beta chain originates from a study of neurological immune-mediated disorders. Across the whole study: A relapsing-remitting course was seen in about 90% of the roughly 34 multiple sclerosis patients and a secondary progressive course in 3.

CDR3 length: 13 amino acids. V lost 1 base and J 6 bases, leaving 11 bases between the germline ends. Per the germline V gene, CDR1 is SGHRS and CDR2 is YFSETQ. Sample time point: longitudinal time-point 3. Unsorted libraries were prepared from 2 million PBMCs that had been stored at -80 C. The cDNA was generated by 5'RACE with 10-nucleotide random UMIs. TCRdb re-called the 5' RACE reads through MiXCR, storing one row per CDR3 protein. The table has more than 75,000 distinct CDR3 sequences, about 4.5% seen once; the top ten hold 5.7%. This clonotype came up many times. Sequencing was performed on PBMCs. The rearrangement joins TRBV5-1 to TRBJ2-7; a weak D match, TRBD2 (6 bases). The TCR comes from a woman aged 55-69 years with multiple sclerosis. Here the CDR3 reads CASSLKQTSEQYF. CDR3 nucleotide sequence: TGCGCCAGCAGCTTGAAACAGACTAGCGAGCAGTACTTC. The whole variable domain, remainder taken from reference TRBV5-1 and TRBJ2-7, is KAGVTQTPRYLIKTRGQQVTLSCSPISGHRSVSWYQQTPGQGLQFLFEYFSETQRNKGNFPGRFSGRQFSNSRSEMNVSTLELGDSALYLCASSLKQTSEQYFGPGTRLTVT.